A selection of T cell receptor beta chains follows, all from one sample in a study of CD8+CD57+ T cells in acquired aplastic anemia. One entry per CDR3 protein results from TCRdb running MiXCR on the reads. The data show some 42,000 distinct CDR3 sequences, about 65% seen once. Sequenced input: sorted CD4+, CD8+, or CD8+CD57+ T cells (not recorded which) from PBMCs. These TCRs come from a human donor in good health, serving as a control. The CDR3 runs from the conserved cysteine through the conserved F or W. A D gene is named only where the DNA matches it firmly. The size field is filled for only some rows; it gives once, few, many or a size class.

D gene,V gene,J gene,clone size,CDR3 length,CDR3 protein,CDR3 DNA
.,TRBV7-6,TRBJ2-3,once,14,CASSLGRETDTQYF,TGTGCCAGCAGCTTAGGTCGCGAGACAGATACGCAGTATTTT
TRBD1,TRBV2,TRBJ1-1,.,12,CASRDRGTEAFF,TGTGCCAGCAGAGACAGGGGCACTGAAGCTTTCTTT
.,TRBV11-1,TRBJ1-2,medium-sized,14,CASSSSGSNYGYTF,TGTGCCAGCAGCTCCTCTGGGTCTAACTATGGCTACACCTTC
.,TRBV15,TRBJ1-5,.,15,CATSREVIGAQPQHF,TGTGCCACCAGCAGAGAGGTCATAGGGGCTCAGCCCCAGCATTTT
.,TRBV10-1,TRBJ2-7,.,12,CASSGEGYEQYF,TGCGCCAGCAGTGGAGAAGGATACGAGCAGTACTTC
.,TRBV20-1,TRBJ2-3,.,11,CSGTGTDTQYF,TGCAGTGGGACAGGCACAGATACGCAGTATTTT
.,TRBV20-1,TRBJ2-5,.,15,CSARAPLRQQETQYF,TGCAGTGCTAGAGCCCCCCTTCGGCAACAAGAGACCCAGTACTTC
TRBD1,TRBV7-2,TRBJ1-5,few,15,CASSWGTGWNQPQHF,TGTGCCAGCAGCTGGGGGACAGGGTGGAATCAGCCCCAGCATTTT
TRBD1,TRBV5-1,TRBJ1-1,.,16,CASSLGAGTVNTEAFF,TGCGCCAGCAGCTTGGGCGCCGGGACAGTGAACACTGAAGCTTTCTTT
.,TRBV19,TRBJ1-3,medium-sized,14,CASSTTGTGNTIYF,TGTGCCAGTAGCACGACCGGGACGGGAAACACCATATATTTT
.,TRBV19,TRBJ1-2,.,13,CASSAPTAYGYTF,TGTGCCTCGTCGGCACCAACGGCCTATGGCTACACCTTC
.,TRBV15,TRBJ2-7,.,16,CATSRHTGRRAYEQYF,TGTGCCACCAGCAGACATACCGGGCGGCGGGCCTACGAGCAGTACTTC
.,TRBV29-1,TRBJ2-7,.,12,CSVRTSTYEQYF,TGCAGCGTTCGGACATCTACCTACGAGCAGTACTTC
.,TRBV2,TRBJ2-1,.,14,CASWAGTRNVEQFF,TGTGCCAGCTGGGCCGGGACTCGGAATGTGGAGCAGTTCTTC
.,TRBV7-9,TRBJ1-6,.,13,CASSLDSNSPLHF,TGTGCCAGCAGCTTAGACAGTAATTCACCCCTCCACTTT
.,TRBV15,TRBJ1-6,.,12,CATHNYNSPLHF,TGTGCCACCCATAATTATAATTCACCCCTCCACTTT
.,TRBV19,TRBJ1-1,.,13,CASRDGLNTEAFF,TGTGCCAGTAGAGACGGACTGAACACTGAAGCTTTCTTT
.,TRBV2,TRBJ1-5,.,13,CASSEVVGGGNHF,.
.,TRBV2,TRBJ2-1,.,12,CASRLGDNEQFF,TGTGCCAGCAGGCTTGGGGACAATGAGCAGTTCTTC
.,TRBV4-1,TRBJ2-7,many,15,CASSQVVRSSYEQYF,TGCGCCAGCAGCCAAGTAGTCAGGAGCTCCTACGAGCAGTACTTC
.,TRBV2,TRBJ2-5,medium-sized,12,CATFAAPETQYF,TGTGCCACGTTCGCGGCCCCAGAGACCCAGTACTTC
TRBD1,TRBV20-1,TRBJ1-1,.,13,CSALHRDSNEAFF,TGCAGTGCTTTACACCGGGACAGCAATGAAGCTTTCTTT
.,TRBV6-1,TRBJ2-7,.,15,CASTITRGSHYEQYF,TGTGCCAGCACCATTACGAGGGGATCACACTACGAGCAGTACTTC
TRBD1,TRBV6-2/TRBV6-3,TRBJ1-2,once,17,CASSLTGTGYFHYGYTF,TGTGCCAGCAGCCTTACGGGGACAGGGTACTTTCACTATGGCTACACCTTC
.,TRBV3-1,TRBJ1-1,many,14,CASSQEGRVNEAFF,TGTGCCAGCAGCCAAGAAGGGAGGGTGAATGAAGCTTTCTTT
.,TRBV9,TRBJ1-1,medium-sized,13,CASSVGGSTEAFF,TGTGCCAGCAGCGTAGGTGGCAGCACTGAAGCTTTCTTT
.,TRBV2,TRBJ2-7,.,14,CASSGGQPIYEQYF,TGTGCCAGCAGCGGGGGACAGCCGATCTACGAGCAGTACTTC
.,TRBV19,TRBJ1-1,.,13,CASETAMNTEAFF,TGTGCCAGCGAGACAGCTATGAACACTGAAGCTTTCTTT
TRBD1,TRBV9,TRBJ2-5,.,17,CASSASPGGAWQETQYF,TGTGCCAGCAGCGCCTCTCCAGGGGGCGCGTGGCAAGAGACCCAGTACTTC
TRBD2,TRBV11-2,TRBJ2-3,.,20,CASSLELGLAGVASTDTQYF,TGTGCCAGCAGCTTAGAGTTGGGGCTGGCGGGAGTAGCTAGCACAGATACGCAGTATTTT
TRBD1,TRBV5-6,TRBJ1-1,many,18,CASSSGTGFRDRNTEAFF,TGTGCCAGCAGCTCCGGGACAGGGTTCCGAGACCGGAACACTGAAGCTTTCTTT
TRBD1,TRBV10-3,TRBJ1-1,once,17,CAISERTGGSGNTEAFF,TGTGCCATCAGTGAGCGCACAGGGGGCTCCGGGAACACTGAAGCTTTCTTT
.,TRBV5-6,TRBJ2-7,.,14,CASSSLTASYEQYF,TGTGCCAGCAGCTCCTTGACAGCCAGCTACGAGCAGTACTTC
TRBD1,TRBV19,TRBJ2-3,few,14,CASSMGQGSDTQYF,TGTGCCAGTAGTATGGGACAGGGGTCAGATACGCAGTATTTT
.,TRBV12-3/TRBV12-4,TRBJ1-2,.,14,CASSLEPGRYGYTF,TGTGCCAGCAGCTTAGAACCAGGCCGCTATGGCTACACCTTC
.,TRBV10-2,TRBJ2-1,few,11,CASSEGNEQFF,TGCGCCAGCAGTGAGGGCAATGAGCAGTTCTTC
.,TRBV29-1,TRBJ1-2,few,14,CSVPNRDFVYGYTF,TGCAGCGTTCCTAACAGGGACTTCGTCTATGGCTACACCTTC
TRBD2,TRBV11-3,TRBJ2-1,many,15,CASSFAGGPDNEQFF,TGTGCCAGCAGCTTCGCGGGGGGGCCTGACAATGAGCAGTTCTTC
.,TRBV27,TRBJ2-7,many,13,CASSLSTSYEQYF,TGTGCCAGCAGTTTATCGACCTCCTACGAGCAGTACTTC
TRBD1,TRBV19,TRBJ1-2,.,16,CASSTPGTVARYGYTF,TGTGCCAGTAGTACCCCAGGGACAGTAGCTAGGTATGGCTACACCTTC
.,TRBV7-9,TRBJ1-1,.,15,CASSPLSVMNTEAFF,TGTGCCAGCAGCCCCCTCAGCGTAATGAACACTGAAGCTTTCTTT
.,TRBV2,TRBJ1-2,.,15,CASSEAIQGDYGYTF,TGTGCCAGCAGTGAAGCTATACAGGGCGACTATGGCTACACCTTC
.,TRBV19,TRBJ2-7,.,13,CASSVRGAYAQYF,TGTGCCAGTAGCGTAAGAGGCGCCTACGCGCAGTACTTC
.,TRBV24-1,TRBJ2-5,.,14,CATSDRDGLGTQYF,TGTGCCACCAGTGACCGGGACGGGCTCGGGACCCAGTACTTC
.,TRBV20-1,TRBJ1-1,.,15,CSASRTLLQNTEAFF,TGCAGTGCTAGTAGGACGTTACTCCAGAACACTGAAGCTTTCTTT
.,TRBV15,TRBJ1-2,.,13,CATSRDRNHGYTF,TGTGCCACCAGCAGAGATAGGAACCATGGCTACACCTTC
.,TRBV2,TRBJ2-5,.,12,CASTGHPETQYF,TGTGCCAGCACGGGACATCCGGAGACCCAGTACTTC
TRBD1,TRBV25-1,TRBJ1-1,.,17,CASSESPGQGSNTEAFF,TGTGCCAGCAGTGAGTCTCCGGGACAGGGTTCGAACACTGAAGCTTTCTTT